Listed here are 26 T cell receptor beta chains from one sample, sequenced in a study of response to subunit inactivated influenza vaccine. TCRdb recomputed calls from the RT-PCR reads with MiXCR, one row per CDR3 protein. Seen here are under 200,000 distinct CDR3 sequences, around 10% observed once, and the top ten hold around 40%. This material consisted of CD8+ T cells sorted from PBMCs, taken roughly 24 months after vaccination. The receptors come from a man between 50 and 69 years old who received an inactivated influenza vaccine.

The rearrangement joins TRBV20-1 to TRBJ2-1; a possible D gene is TRBD2 (5 bases). The germline V and J ends were trimmed by 0 bases and 3 bases, with 18 bases remaining between them. The CDR3 has 17 amino acids. CDR1 is DFQATT and CDR2 is SNEGSKA in the germline V gene (reference sequence). The CDR3: CSARDWESGDVYNEQFF. As DNA, the CDR3 is TGCAGTGCTAGAGATTGGGAAAGCGGCGACGTCTACAATGAGCAGTTCTTC.

This clonotype was seen repeatedly, ten times or more. The chain is built from TRBV20-1 and TRBJ2-3, with TRBD2 matching over 16 bases. The CDR3 runs to 16 residues. Germline V CDR1 and CDR2: DFQATT, SNEGSKA (reference sequence). The J segment lost 6 bases and the V segment lost 3 bases, leaving 6 bases of the junction unmatched. CDR3 DNA sequence: TGCAGTGCTAGCGGGACTAGCGGGAGGGACCCGGATACGCAGTATTTT. Amino acids: CSASGTSGRDPDTQYF.

The V and J genes are TRBV2 and TRBJ2-1; 12 bases match TRBD1. Trimming at V came to 6 bases and at J to 4 bases, leaving 13 bases not matched to a gene. The CDR3 is made up of 18 amino acids. Germline CDR1 and CDR2: SNHLY and FYNNEI. CDR3: CASRPGQGAAVWYNEQFF. The CDR3 nucleotides read TGTGCCAGCAGACCGGGACAGGGGGCGGCGGTCTGGTACAATGAGCAGTTCTTC.

This clonotype was seen at least ten times. V is TRBV3-1 and J is TRBJ2-2, with D perhaps being TRBD1 or TRBD2 (5 bases each). V was pared by 2 bases and J by 4 bases, with 20 bases between. Germline CDR1 is LGHDT and CDR2 is YNNKEL (reference sequence). CDR3 length: 18 residues. CDR3 region: CASSQWGTTRVGTGELFF. DNA of the CDR3: TGTGCCAGCAGCCAATGGGGGACCACTCGTGTAGGCACCGGGGAGCTGTTTTTT.

This clonotype occurred many times. CDR3 amino acids: CASSPRTESYEQYF. The CDR3 region has the DNA TGTGCCAGCAGCCCCCGGACAGAATCCTACGAGCAGTACTTC. The chain uses TRBV9 and TRBJ2-7; D perhaps matches TRBD1 (6 bases). Germline V CDR1 and CDR2: SGDLS, YYNGEE. CDR3 length: 14 amino acids. V lost 4 bases to trimming and J lost 1 base, with 12 bases between them.

This rearrangement joins TRBV7-9 to TRBJ2-3; D gene unclear. Germline V lookup: CDR1 SEHNR, CDR2 FQNEAQ (reference sequence). There are 16 residues in the CDR3. Trimming pared 6 bases from V and 0 bases from J, leaving 16 bases between. The DNA of the CDR3 is TGTGCCAGCAGTTCTATGGGTGGAATTAGCACAGATACGCAGTATTTT. As protein: CASSSMGGISTDTQYF.

The chain is built from TRBV6-2 or TRBV6-3 and TRBJ2-2; no clear D. Trimming pared 2 bases from V and 7 bases from J, leaving 11 bases between. The CDR3 covers 14 residues. Germline V gene lookup returns CDR1 MNHEY and CDR2 SVGEGT. Written as DNA, the CDR3 is TGTGCCAGCAGTTACGGGTACGCGTACGGGGAGCTGTTTTTT. It is translated as CASSYGYAYGELFF.

This clonotype was counted only a few times. The CDR3 protein is CASSEGTQSYNEQFF. The CDR3 region has the DNA TGCGCCAGCAGTGAGGGGACACAGTCCTACAATGAGCAGTTCTTC. The genes are TRBV10-1 and TRBJ2-1; the D gene is possibly TRBD1 (6 bases). Per the germline V gene, CDR1 is WNHNN and CDR2 is SYGVQD (reference sequence). The CDR3 loop spans 15 amino acids. Deletions cut 2 bases from V and 1 base from J, with 9 bases between.

This clonotype was seen more than once but under ten times. The V call is TRBV4-1, the J call TRBJ2-7; D remains ambiguous. V lost 1 base, J lost 3 bases, and 7 bases lay in between. CDR3 length: 13 amino acids. The V gene's germline CDR1 is MGHRA and CDR2 YSYEKL. The CDR3 DNA sequence: TGCGCCAGCAGCCAAGGGTCCTTCTACGAGCAGTACTTC. Translating it yields CASSQGSFYEQYF.

The chain recombines TRBV6-2 or TRBV6-3 with TRBJ2-2, with TRBD1 matching 7 bases. Unmatched junction bases numbered 3, after V lost 2 bases and J lost 6 bases. This CDR3 has 14 residues. From germline, CDR1 is MNHEY and CDR2 SVGEGT. CDR3 sequence reads: CASSYQGVAGELFF. CDR3 nucleotide sequence: TGTGCCAGCAGTTACCAGGGGGTTGCCGGGGAGCTGTTTTTT.

The chain joins TRBV4-1 to TRBJ1-2; D gene uncertain. Trimming pared 0 bases from V and 7 bases from J, leaving 15 bases between. The germline gives CDR1 MGHRA, CDR2 YSYEKL. The CDR3 consists of 15 residues. DNA for the CDR3: TGCGCCAGCAGCCAAGATATGGGATTCCTATCTGGCTACACCTTC. Its protein is CASSQDMGFLSGYTF.

This clonotype was counted many times. This chain joins TRBV6-5 and TRBJ1-2; D not certain. Germline assignment: CDR1 MNHEY and CDR2 SVGAGI. The CDR3 runs to 15 residues. Trimming took 0 bases from V and 3 from J, leaving 11 bases between them. The DNA for the CDR3 is TGTGCCAGCAGTTACTCAGGCGACGGGGACTATGGCTACACCTTC. Its protein product is CASSYSGDGDYGYTF.

The table lists this clonotype with a few counts. The chain has TRBV4-2 and TRBJ1-2, with 7 nucleotides matching TRBD1. From germline, CDR1 is LGHNA and CDR2 YNFKEQ. The J segment lost 7 bases and the V segment lost 1 base, leaving 15 bases of the junction unmatched. The CDR3 is 17 residues long. The CDR3 region has the DNA TGTGCCAGCAGCCAAGTCCTACAGGGGCTTCAATCCCGTGGCTACACCTTC. Its protein product is CASSQVLQGLQSRGYTF.

The gene calls are TRBV12-3 or TRBV12-4 and TRBJ2-3; TRBD2 matches at 9 bases. CDR3 length: 14 amino acids. V gave up 10 bases and J gave up 5 bases; unmatched junction bases: 10. The CDR3 spells CANSGGGAGDTQYF. CDR3 nucleotide sequence: TGTGCCAACAGCGGCGGGGGGGCCGGAGATACGCAGTATTTT.

The chain is built from TRBV4-2 and TRBJ1-1, with 9 bases matching TRBD1. The CDR3 length is 17 residues. J lost 5 bases, V lost 1 base, and 11 bases had no gene match. Germline values: CDR1 LGHNA, CDR2 YNFKEQ. The chain's CDR3 is CASSQVSTGGAGTEAFF. The CDR3 bases are TGTGCCAGCAGCCAAGTTTCAACAGGGGGCGCGGGAACTGAAGCTTTCTTT.

This clonotype has a count of ten or more. The gene calls are TRBV25-1 and TRBJ1-1, with D perhaps matching TRBD1 (6 bases). Germline loops: CDR1 MGHDK, CDR2 SYGVNS. V was shortened by 4 bases and J by 3 bases, with 15 bases between the two germline ends. This CDR3 has 15 residues. The CDR3 bases are TGTGCCAGCAGTGCTACAGGGAGTTGGGACACTGAAGCTTTCTTT. Its translation is CASSATGSWDTEAFF.

This chain uses TRBV6-5 with TRBJ1-2; 7 bases align to TRBD1. Germline values: CDR1 MNHEY, CDR2 SVGAGI. Unmatched junction bases numbered 5, after V lost 0 bases and J lost 7 bases. The CDR3 extends over 14 amino acids. This CDR3 reads CASSYSRGQSGYTF. The CDR3 DNA is TGTGCCAGCAGTTACTCGAGGGGGCAGTCTGGCTACACCTTC.

This clonotype was found a few times. This chain uses TRBV27 with TRBJ2-1, with TRBD2 matching 10 bases. From germline, CDR1 is MNHEY and CDR2 SMNVEV (reference sequence). The CDR3 runs to 16 residues. V was pared by 2 bases and J by 5 bases, with 6 bases of the junction left unmatched. CDR3 in amino acids: CASSLRGTSVHNEQFF. CDR3 sequence (DNA): TGTGCCAGCAGTTTACGCGGGACTAGCGTACACAATGAGCAGTTCTTC.

There are many counts of this clonotype. This rearrangement joins TRBV12-3 or TRBV12-4 to TRBJ1-1, with unresolved D. Trimming pared 6 bases from V and 0 bases from J, leaving 14 bases between. CDR3 size: 15 residues. The CDR3 sequence: CASRIYPGLNTEAFF. The CDR3, as DNA: TGTGCCAGCAGGATTTATCCTGGACTGAACACTGAAGCTTTCTTT.

This clonotype was recorded many times. The CDR3 spells CASRLGLGETQYF. CDR3 DNA sequence: TGTGCTAGTCGGTTGGGTCTTGGGGAGACCCAGTACTTC. The chain employs TRBV7-7 and TRBJ2-5; unclear D gene. Germline V CDR1 and CDR2: SSHAT, FNYEAQ (reference sequence). This CDR3 comprises 13 residues.

This clonotype was observed many times. The chain has TRBV7-9 and TRBJ2-5; D perhaps matches TRBD1 (5 bases). This CDR3 spans 12 amino acids. Germline V CDR1 and CDR2: SEHNR, FQNEAQ (reference sequence). The ends were cut back, 2 bases at V and 4 bases at J, with 5 bases in the middle. CDR3 in DNA: TGTGCCAGCAGCTTAAGGGGAGAGACCCAGTACTTC. It translates to CASSLRGETQYF.

The chain links TRBV6-1 to TRBJ2-5; D possibly matches TRBD1 or TRBD2 (5 bases each). From germline, CDR1 is MNHNS and CDR2 SASEGT. V lost 3 bases to trimming and J lost 5 bases, with 16 bases between them. The CDR3 contains 15 residues. CDR3 protein: CASSDTQGPGETQYF. CDR3 coding DNA: TGTGCCAGCAGTGACACTCAGGGACCCGGGGAGACCCAGTACTTC.

The rearrangement joins TRBV7-6 to TRBJ2-5, with unresolved D. Between the trimmed V and J ends, which lost 5 bases and 2 bases, there was a span of 12 bases. The CDR3 is made up of 14 amino acids. Germline V gives CDR1 SGHVS, CDR2 FNYEAQ. The CDR3 sequence is CASSPTPIQETQYF. The CDR3 nucleotides are TGTGCCAGCAGCCCGACCCCGATTCAAGAGACCCAGTACTTC.

This clonotype was observed at least ten times. The chain uses TRBV4-3 and TRBJ1-1; D remains ambiguous. CDR3 length equals 13 residues. V was clipped by 0 bases and J by 5 bases, with 7 bases between them. Germline lookup yields CDR1 LGHNA and CDR2 YSLEER. The CDR3 loop is CASSQDGPTEAFF. The CDR3 nucleotides are TGCGCCAGCAGCCAAGATGGGCCAACTGAAGCTTTCTTT.

In its sample, this clonotype was seen a few times. This chain joins TRBV7-2 and TRBJ1-2; D is undetermined. The ends were cut back, 2 bases at V and 6 bases at J, with 16 bases in the middle. The CDR3 is 15 residues long. Germline CDR1 and CDR2: SGHTA and FQGNSA. The CDR3 loop is CASSLSSGSPNGYTF. The CDR3 bases are TGTGCCAGCAGCTTATCGTCAGGAAGTCCAAATGGCTACACCTTC.

This clonotype was recorded a few times. V gene TRBV28 combines with J gene TRBJ2-2; 9 bases match TRBD1. Germline V lookup: CDR1 MDHEN, CDR2 SYDVKM. This CDR3 spans 15 amino acids. V dropped 3 bases and J dropped 3; count of bases not matched to a gene: 2. The CDR3 loop is CASSFGTGHTGELFF. CDR3 DNA sequence: TGTGCCAGCAGTTTCGGGACAGGGCACACCGGGGAGCTGTTTTTT.